In its sample, the clone carrying this T cell receptor (beta chain) was seen a few times. These data are taken from a study of blood T cell repertoires in COVID-19. Turning to the study itself: Spain, Italy and the United States supplied samples that represented acute and convalescent COVID-19. PBMCs, B-cell-depleted T cells, or T cells provided the cDNA or gDNA that made up the material.

This table comes from immunoSEQ multiplex PCR, and its TCRdb copy is limited to in-frame clones, with some not included. Altogether almost 350,000 clones are present, 85% to 90% being singletons, with the ten largest covering 0.95% to 1.1%. The source is a woman aged 25 to 39 who had been exposed to COVID-19. The sequencing sample was made of PBMCs or T cells enriched from blood (not recorded which).

The CDR3 region is CASSLLTGNYNEQFF. The CDR3 DNA follows: TGTGCCAGCAGCTTACTGACAGGAAACTACAATGAGCAGTTCTTC. The rearrangement joins TRBV5-4 to TRBJ2-1, with D possibly TRBD1 on 6 matching bases. V lost 2 bases and J 3 bases, leaving 12 bases between the germline ends. This CDR3 comprises 15 residues. Per the germline V gene, CDR1 is SGHNT and CDR2 is YYREEE (reference sequence).